One and the same sample provided the 14 T cell receptor beta chains below, sequenced in a study of CD8 T cells in ankylosing spondylitis listed by TCRdb under 2017. Library construction relied on 5' RACE. The instrument given in TCRdb is Illumina HiSeq 2500. The public sequencing data were trimmed at Q25 with fastp and processed into clonotypes with MiXCR by TCRdb, which kept only in-frame beta chains. Rows are combined by CDR3 protein, so each entry shows the most common genes and DNA. The sample table shows some 290,000 distinct CDR3 sequences, and about 20% are seen once. The ten largest clonotypes hold around 7.8% of the sample. Input material: blood, either unsorted or a sorted T cell fraction (not recorded which). The receptors originated from a male donor with ankylosing spondylitis or in good health (not recorded which).

V and J are TRBV6-6 and TRBJ2-1; D ambiguous. The CDR3 has 13 amino acids. Germline loops: CDR1 MNHNY, CDR2 SVGAGI (reference sequence). V dropped 4 bases and J dropped 7 bases, with 11 bases sitting between them. CDR3 in amino acids: CASSFLGGNEQFF. CDR3 DNA sequence: TGTGCCAGCAGTTTCCTGGGCGGTAATGAGCAGTTCTTC.

This clonotype was seen more than once but under ten times. The rearrangement uses TRBV5-1 and TRBJ2-1, with TRBD2 matching over 7 bases. The CDR3 is made up of 16 amino acids. Trimming took 0 bases from V and 7 from J; bases not matched to a gene: 10. The germline CDR1 and CDR2 sequences are SGHRS and YFSETQ. The DNA of the CDR3 is TGCGCCAGCAGCTTGGGGGTTATCGGGGAGGGGAATGAGCAGTTCTTC. This encodes CASSLGVIGEGNEQFF.

This clonotype was detected only a few times. CDR3 sequence: CSVGQGATETQYF. As DNA, the CDR3 is TGCAGCGTGGGACAGGGGGCAACGGAGACCCAGTACTTC. The chain has TRBV29-1 and TRBJ2-5, with 12 positions matching TRBD1. The germline V gene has CDR1 SQVTM and CDR2 ANQGSEA. This CDR3 contains 13 residues. Losses at the gene ends were 6 bases for V and 5 bases for J; bases not matched to a gene: 4.

This clonotype was observed at least ten times. The rearrangement uses TRBV5-5 and TRBJ2-7; the match to TRBD1 covers 8 bases. The J segment lost 2 bases and the V segment lost 2 bases, leaving 3 bases of the junction unmatched. The CDR3 consists of 14 residues. Germline V gives CDR1 SGHKS, CDR2 YYEKEE (reference sequence). The chain's CDR3 is CASSLGTGAYEQYV. DNA for the CDR3: TGTGCCAGCAGCTTAGGGACAGGAGCCTACGAGCAGTACGTC.

This clonotype came up many times. The CDR3 DNA sequence: TGTGCCACCAGCTCCAGGGAAAGGGCCTTTGAAGCTTTCTTT. This codes for CATSSRERAFEAFF. The chain carries TRBV15 and TRBJ1-1; D perhaps matches TRBD1 (5 bases). V lost 5 bases to trimming and J lost 7 bases, with 17 bases between them. The CDR3 runs to 14 residues. Germline CDR1 LNHNV, CDR2 YYDKDF (reference sequence).

This clonotype turned up a few times. The chain joins TRBV12-3 or TRBV12-4 to TRBJ1-1, with 8 bases lining up with TRBD1. This CDR3 has 14 residues. The ends lost 5 bases at V and 5 bases at J; junction bases unmatched: 7. CDR3 nucleotide sequence: TGTGCCAGCAGTCCCAGGGGGCCAGGGACTGAAGCTTTCTTT. Encoded protein: CASSPRGPGTEAFF.

This chain links TRBV6-6 with TRBJ1-5; no clear D. CDR1 is MNHNY and CDR2 is SVGAGI in the germline V gene (reference sequence). The CDR3 has 12 residues. V was trimmed by 2 bases and J by 5 bases, leaving 4 bases between them. CDR3 nucleotide sequence: TGTGCCAGCAGTTACGTCGATCAGCCCCAGCATTTT. Amino acids: CASSYVDQPQHF.

This clonotype was counted many times. The chain links TRBV7-6 to TRBJ2-1; D possibly corresponds to TRBD2 (5 bases). Germline V gives CDR1 SGHVS, CDR2 FNYEAQ. V lost 0 bases and J lost 9, with 9 bases in between. This CDR3 spans 13 amino acids. CDR3 sequence reads: CASSLAGAAEQFF. The CDR3 DNA sequence: TGTGCCAGCAGCTTAGCGGGAGCGGCTGAGCAGTTCTTC.

This clonotype was counted only a few times. The chain couples TRBV20-1 to TRBJ2-7, with D maybe TRBD1 (6 bases). CDR3 length: 13 residues. V gave up 0 bases and J gave up 5 bases, with 11 bases separating them. From germline, CDR1 is DFQATT and CDR2 SNEGSKA (reference sequence). The CDR3: CSAREGRGHEQYV. In nucleotides, the CDR3 is TGCAGTGCTAGAGAGGGCAGGGGCCACGAGCAGTACGTC.

This clonotype came up many times. V gene TRBV5-1 combines with J gene TRBJ2-7; D may be TRBD1 (5 bases). CDR1 is SGHRS, CDR2 YFSETQ, per germline. Between the trimmed V and J ends, which lost 1 base and 2 bases, there was a span of 7 bases. The CDR3 totals 13 residues. This CDR3 is CASSLPRAYEQYV. Here the CDR3 DNA reads TGCGCCAGCAGCTTGCCCAGGGCCTACGAGCAGTACGTC.

The chain has TRBV4-1 and TRBJ1-1; 8 bases line up with TRBD1. In germline, CDR1 is MGHRA, CDR2 YSYEKL. V trimming: 3 bases; J trimming: 7 bases; junction bases outside the gene matches: 1. The CDR3 consists of 12 residues. DNA for the CDR3: TGCGCCAGCAGCCAGACAGGGGATGAAGCTTTCTTT. Translation: CASSQTGDEAFF.

This clonotype showed up just a few times. This chain uses TRBV12-3 or TRBV12-4 with TRBJ2-3; 8 positions match TRBD2. The junction had 4 bases not matched to a gene; V was cut back by 11 bases and J by 3 bases. The CDR3 runs to 12 residues. The CDR3 DNA follows: TGTGCCTCCGAGCGGGGGACAGATACGCAGTATTTT. Translating gives CASERGTDTQYF.

This clonotype has just a few counts. The CDR3 is CASSSRDTQYF. In DNA form, the CDR3 reads TGTGCCAGCAGCTCGCGTGATACGCAGTATTTT. J is TRBJ2-3 and V is TRBV11-2; no definite D call. The CDR3 covers 11 residues. The germline gives CDR1 SGHAT, CDR2 FQNNGV. V dropped 4 bases and J dropped 6 bases, with 5 bases sitting between them. Complete variable domain (other parts from reference TRBV11-2 and TRBJ2-3): EAGVAQSPRYKIIEKRQSVAFWCNPISGHATLYWYQQILGQGPKLLIQFQNNGVVDDSQLPKDRFSAERLKGVDSTLKIQPAKLEDSAVYLCASSSRDTQYFGPGTRLTVL.

V and J are TRBV2 and TRBJ2-2; D is unresolved. The CDR3 runs to 14 residues. Germline V gives CDR1 SNHLY, CDR2 FYNNEI. The V end lost 2 bases, the J end lost 7 bases, and 11 bases lay between the germline ends. CDR3 coding DNA: TGTGCCAGCAGTGAACTGGGATCGGGCGGGGAGCTGTTTTTT. Protein: CASSELGSGGELFF.